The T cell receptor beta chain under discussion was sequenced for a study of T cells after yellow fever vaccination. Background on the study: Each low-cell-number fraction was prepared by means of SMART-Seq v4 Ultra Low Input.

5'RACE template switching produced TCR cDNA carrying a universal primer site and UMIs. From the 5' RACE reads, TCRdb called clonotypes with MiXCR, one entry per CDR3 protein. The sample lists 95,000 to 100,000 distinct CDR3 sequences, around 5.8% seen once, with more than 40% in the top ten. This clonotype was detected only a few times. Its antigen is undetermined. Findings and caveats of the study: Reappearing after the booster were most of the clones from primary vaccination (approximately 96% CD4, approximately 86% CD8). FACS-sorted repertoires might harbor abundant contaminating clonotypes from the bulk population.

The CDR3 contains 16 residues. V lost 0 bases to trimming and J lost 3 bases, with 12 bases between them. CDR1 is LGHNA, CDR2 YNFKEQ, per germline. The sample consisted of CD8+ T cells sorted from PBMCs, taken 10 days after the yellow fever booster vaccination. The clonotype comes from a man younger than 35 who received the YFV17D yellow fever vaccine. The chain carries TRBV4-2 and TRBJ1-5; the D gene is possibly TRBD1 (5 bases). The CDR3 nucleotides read TGTGCCAGCAGCCAAGATTCTCAGGGTGTCAATCAGCCCCAGCATTTT. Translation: CASSQDSQGVNQPQHF.